A single sample is the source of the 9 T cell receptor beta chains below, sequenced in a study of cytomegalovirus exposure and HLA in healthy donors (TCRdb year 2017). Libraries came from the immunoSEQ multiplex PCR assay. The multiplex PCR relied on a mix of 60 forward primers for TCR Vbeta segments and 13 reverse primers for TCR Jbeta segments. TCRdb's version of the immuneACCESS table is confined to in-frame rearrangements and falls short of the full clone set. An unresolved V gene accounts for under half of the shortfall where checked; the remainder is of unknown origin. The sample contains roughly 75,000 clones, 84% of them found a single time. Approximately 17% of the sample belongs to the ten largest clones. The sequenced material came from PBMCs. The receptor set was obtained from a man between 65 and 85 years old in good health and CMV-seropositive.

The genes are TRBV5-6 and TRBJ1-1; 8 bases are shared with TRBD1. CDR1 and CDR2 from the germline V gene are SGHDT and YYEEEE. CDR3 length: 16 amino acids. J lost 3 bases, V lost 0 bases, and 7 bases had no gene match. The CDR3 reads CASSLDQGARDTEAFF. CDR3 DNA sequence: TGTGCCAGCAGCTTGGATCAGGGGGCGCGAGACACTGAAGCTTTCTTT.

This clone was seen just once. V usage is TRBV6-1 and J usage is TRBJ2-7, with 7 nucleotides matching TRBD1. Germline CDR1 MNHNS, CDR2 SASEGT. This CDR3 is 16 amino acids long. The V and J ends lost 2 bases and 4 bases, in that order; junction bases with no gene match: 11. The CDR3 spells CASSETDREVKYEQYF. In DNA, the CDR3 is TGTGCCAGCAGTGAAACCGACAGGGAAGTTAAATACGAGCAGTACTTC.

This rearrangement joins TRBV5-1 to TRBJ2-7; D gene ambiguous. The V end lost 0 bases, the J end lost 5 bases, and 12 bases lay between the germline ends. This CDR3 spans 14 amino acids. Germline CDR1 SGHRS, CDR2 YFSETQ. CDR3 residues: CASSLGIQKDEQYF. The CDR3 bases are TGCGCCAGCAGCTTGGGGATACAGAAGGACGAGCAGTACTTC.

V gene TRBV11-3 combines with J gene TRBJ2-7; perhaps TRBD2 as D (5 bases). The germline gives CDR1 SGHNT, CDR2 YENEEA. The CDR3 runs to 14 residues. Trimming stripped 1 base from V and 3 bases from J, with 10 bases between. Written as DNA, the CDR3 is TGTGCCAGCAGCTTAGGAGCGGATAGCTACGAGCAGTACTTC. Translation gives CASSLGADSYEQYF. The full variable domain, in which reference TRBV11-3 and TRBJ2-7 provide the parts outside the CDR3, is EAGVVQSPRYKIIEKKQPVAFWCNPISGHNTLYWYLQNLGQGPELLIRYENEEAVDDSQLPKDRFSAERLKGVDSTLKIQPAELGDSAVYLCASSLGADSYEQYFGPGTRLTVT.

CDR3 loop: CASSRLTEQFF. CDR3 sequence (DNA): TGTGCCAGCTCACGACTGACTGAGCAGTTCTTC. V usage is TRBV18 and J usage is TRBJ2-1; D is undetermined. CDR1 KGHSH and CDR2 LQKENI come from the germline V gene. Trimming removed 4 bases at V and 9 bases at J, with 7 bases between. The CDR3 has 11 amino acids.

The J gene is TRBJ2-5, the V gene TRBV6-5; 9 bases are shared with TRBD2. The J call may be in error: the DNA end matches TRBJ2-7 better. Per the germline V gene, CDR1 is MNHEY and CDR2 is SVGAGI. The CDR3 runs to 14 residues. The CDR3 reads CASSLVSGRYEQYF. CDR3 nucleotides: TGTGCCAGCAGCCTCGTTAGCGGGAGATACGAGCAGTACTTC.

J is TRBJ2-7 and V is TRBV6-6, with TRBD1 matching over 9 bases. The CDR3 is 14 amino acids. Germline CDR1 and CDR2: MNHNY and SVGAGI (reference sequence). The V gene end was trimmed by 6 bases and the J gene end by 2 bases; junction bases not matched to a gene: 5. The CDR3 here is CASSRQGVTYEQYF. The CDR3 DNA is TGTGCCAGCAGCCGACAGGGGGTTACCTACGAGCAGTACTTC.

The genes are TRBV18 and TRBJ2-7, with D tentatively TRBD2 (5 bases). V was pared by 4 bases and J by 3 bases, with 7 bases between. CDR3 size: 12 residues. Germline CDR1 and CDR2: KGHSH and LQKENI. The CDR3: CASSQEDYEQYF. CDR3 sequence (DNA): TGTGCCAGCTCACAGGAGGACTACGAGCAGTACTTC.

As to this clone: At one end the junction does not follow the germline gene, possibly because of a read error. The rearrangement joins TRBV5-1 to TRBJ1-4, with TRBD1 matching 9 bases. The CDR3 length is 12 residues. Germline V CDR1 and CDR2: SGHRS, YFSETQ. The chain's CDR3 is CASSAGDRVIEF. The CDR3 nucleotides read TGCGCCAGCAGCGCTGGGGACAGGGTAATTGAATTT.